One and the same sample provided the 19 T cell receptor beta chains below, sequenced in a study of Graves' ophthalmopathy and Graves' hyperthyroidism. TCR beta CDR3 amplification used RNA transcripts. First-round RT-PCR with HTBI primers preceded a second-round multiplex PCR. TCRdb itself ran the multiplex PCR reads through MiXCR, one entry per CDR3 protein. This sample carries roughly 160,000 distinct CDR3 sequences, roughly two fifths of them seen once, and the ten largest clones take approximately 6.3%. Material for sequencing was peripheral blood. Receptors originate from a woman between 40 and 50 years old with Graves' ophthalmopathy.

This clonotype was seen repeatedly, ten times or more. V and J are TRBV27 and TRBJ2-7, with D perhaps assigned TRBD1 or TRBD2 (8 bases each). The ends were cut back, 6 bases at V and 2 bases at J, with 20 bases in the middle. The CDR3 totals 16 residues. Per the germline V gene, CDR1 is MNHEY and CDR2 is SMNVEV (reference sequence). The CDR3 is CASSLGGGTGPYEQYF. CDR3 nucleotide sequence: TGTGCCAGCAGCCTCGGGGGGGGGACAGGACCCTACGAGCAGTACTTC.

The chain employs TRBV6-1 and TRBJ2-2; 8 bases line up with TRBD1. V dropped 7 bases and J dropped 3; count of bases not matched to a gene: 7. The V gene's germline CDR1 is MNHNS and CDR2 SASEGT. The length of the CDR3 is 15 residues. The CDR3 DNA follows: TGTGCCAGCACCCTCGGGACAGGAGACACCGGGGAGCTGTTTTTT. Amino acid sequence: CASTLGTGDTGELFF.

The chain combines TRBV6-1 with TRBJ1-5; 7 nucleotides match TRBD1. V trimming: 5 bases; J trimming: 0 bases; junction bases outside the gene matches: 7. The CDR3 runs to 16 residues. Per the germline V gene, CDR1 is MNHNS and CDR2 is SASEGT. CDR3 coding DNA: TGTGCCAGCAGTCGGGACAGACCTTTTAGCAATCAGCCCCAGCATTTT. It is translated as CASSRDRPFSNQPQHF.

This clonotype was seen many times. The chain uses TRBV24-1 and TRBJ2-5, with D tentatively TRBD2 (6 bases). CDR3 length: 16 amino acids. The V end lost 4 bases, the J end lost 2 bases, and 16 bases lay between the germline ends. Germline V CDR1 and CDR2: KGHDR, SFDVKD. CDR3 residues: CATSEKPGLQQETQYF. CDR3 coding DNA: TGTGCCACCAGTGAGAAACCGGGACTGCAACAAGAGACCCAGTACTTC.

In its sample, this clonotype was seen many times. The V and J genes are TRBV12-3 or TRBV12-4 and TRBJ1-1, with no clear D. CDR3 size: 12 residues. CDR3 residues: CAVGEPNTEAFF. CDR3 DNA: TGTGCGGTCGGGGAGCCCAACACTGAAGCTTTCTTT.

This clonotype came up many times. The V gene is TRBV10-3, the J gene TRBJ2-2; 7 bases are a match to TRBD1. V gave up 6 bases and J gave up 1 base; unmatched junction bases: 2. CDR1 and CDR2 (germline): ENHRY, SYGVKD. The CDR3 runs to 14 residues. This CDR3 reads CAIRWTGNTGELFF. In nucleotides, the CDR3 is TGTGCCATCAGATGGACAGGGAACACCGGGGAGCTGTTTTTT.

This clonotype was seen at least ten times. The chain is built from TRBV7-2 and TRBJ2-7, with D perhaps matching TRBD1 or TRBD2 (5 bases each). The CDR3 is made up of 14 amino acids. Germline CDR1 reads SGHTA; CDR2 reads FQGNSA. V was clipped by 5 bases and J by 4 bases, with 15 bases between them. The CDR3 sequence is CASSLMGRVYEQYF. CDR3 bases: TGTGCCAGCAGCCTAATGGGGCGGGTTTACGAGCAGTACTTC.

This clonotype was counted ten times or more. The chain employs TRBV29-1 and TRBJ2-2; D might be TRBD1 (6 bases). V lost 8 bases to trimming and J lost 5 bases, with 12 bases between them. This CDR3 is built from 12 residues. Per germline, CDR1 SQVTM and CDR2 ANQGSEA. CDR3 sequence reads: CSLRGGTGELFF. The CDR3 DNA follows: TGCAGCCTCAGGGGTGGTACCGGGGAGCTGTTTTTT.

CDR3 residues: CASSDFTKNIQYF. CDR3 in DNA: TGTGCCAGCAGTGACTTCACCAAAAACATTCAGTACTTC. The chain employs TRBV28 and TRBJ2-4, with D unresolved. Trimming pared 5 bases from V and 2 bases from J, leaving 7 bases between. Germline V gene sequence: CDR1 MDHEN, CDR2 SYDVKM. The CDR3 extends over 13 amino acids.

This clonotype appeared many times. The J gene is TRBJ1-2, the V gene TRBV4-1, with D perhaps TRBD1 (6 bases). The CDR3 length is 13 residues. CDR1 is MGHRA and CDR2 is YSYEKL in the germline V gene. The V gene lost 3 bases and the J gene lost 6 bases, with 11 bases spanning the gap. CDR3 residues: CASSHKGGNGYTF. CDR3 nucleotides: TGCGCCAGCAGCCATAAAGGGGGGAATGGCTACACCTTC.

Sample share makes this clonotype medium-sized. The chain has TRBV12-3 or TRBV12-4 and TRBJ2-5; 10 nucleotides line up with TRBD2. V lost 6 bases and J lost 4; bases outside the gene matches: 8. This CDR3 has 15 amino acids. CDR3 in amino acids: CASRPHASGRETQYF. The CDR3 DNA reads TGTGCCAGCAGACCACATGCTAGCGGGAGAGAGACCCAGTACTTC.

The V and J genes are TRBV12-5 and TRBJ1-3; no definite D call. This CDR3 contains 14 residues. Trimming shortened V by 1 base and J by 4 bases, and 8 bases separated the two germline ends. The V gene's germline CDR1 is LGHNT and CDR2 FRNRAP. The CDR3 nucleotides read TGTGCTAGTGGTTTGGGGCAGCCCGGAAACACCATATATTTT. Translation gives CASGLGQPGNTIYF.

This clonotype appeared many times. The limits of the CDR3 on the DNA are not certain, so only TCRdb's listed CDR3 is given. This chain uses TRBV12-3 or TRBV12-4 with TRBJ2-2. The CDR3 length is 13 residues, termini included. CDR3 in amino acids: CASSSSNTGELFF.

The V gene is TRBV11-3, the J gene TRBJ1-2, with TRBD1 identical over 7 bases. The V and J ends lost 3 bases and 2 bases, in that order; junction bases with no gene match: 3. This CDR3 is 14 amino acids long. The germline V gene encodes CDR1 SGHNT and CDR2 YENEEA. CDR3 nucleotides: TGTGCCAGCAGCTTCCCGACAGGGAACTATGGCTACACCTTC. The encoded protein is CASSFPTGNYGYTF.

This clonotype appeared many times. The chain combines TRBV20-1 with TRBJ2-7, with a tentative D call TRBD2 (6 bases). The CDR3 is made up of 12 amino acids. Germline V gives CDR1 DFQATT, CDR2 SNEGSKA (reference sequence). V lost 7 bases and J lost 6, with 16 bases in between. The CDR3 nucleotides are TGCAGTGTGGGAGGTGGCAGATTCGAGCAGTACTTC. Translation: CSVGGGRFEQYF.

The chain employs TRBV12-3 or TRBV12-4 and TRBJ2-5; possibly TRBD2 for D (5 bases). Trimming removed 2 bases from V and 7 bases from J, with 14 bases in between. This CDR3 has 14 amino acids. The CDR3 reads CASSLYLSEGTQYF. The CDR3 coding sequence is TGTGCCAGCAGTTTATATCTCAGCGAGGGGACCCAGTACTTC.

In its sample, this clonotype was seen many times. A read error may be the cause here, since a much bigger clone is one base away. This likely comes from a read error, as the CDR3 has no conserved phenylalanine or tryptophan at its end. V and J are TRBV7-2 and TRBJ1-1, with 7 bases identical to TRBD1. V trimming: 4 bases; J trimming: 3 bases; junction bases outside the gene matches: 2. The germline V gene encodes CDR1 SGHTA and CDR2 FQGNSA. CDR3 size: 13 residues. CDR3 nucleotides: TGTGCCAGCAGCTCTCAGGGGGACACTGAAGCTTTCTAT. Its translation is CASSSQGDTEAFY.

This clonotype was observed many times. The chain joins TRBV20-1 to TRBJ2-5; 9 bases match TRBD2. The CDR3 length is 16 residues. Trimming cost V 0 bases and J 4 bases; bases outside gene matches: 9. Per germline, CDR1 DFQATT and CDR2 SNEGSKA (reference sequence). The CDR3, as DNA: TGCAGTGCTAGAGATGAGGCGGGAGGGCCTCTAGAGACCCAGTACTTC. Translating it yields CSARDEAGGPLETQYF.

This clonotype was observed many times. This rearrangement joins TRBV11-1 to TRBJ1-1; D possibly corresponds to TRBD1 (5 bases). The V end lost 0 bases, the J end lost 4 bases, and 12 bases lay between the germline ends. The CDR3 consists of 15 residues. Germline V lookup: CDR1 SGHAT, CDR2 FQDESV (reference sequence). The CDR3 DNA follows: TGTGCCAGCAGCTTAGCCGACTTGGGGGGCACTGAAGCTTTCTTT. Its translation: CASSLADLGGTEAFF. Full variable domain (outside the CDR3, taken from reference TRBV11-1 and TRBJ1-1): EAEVAQSPRYKITEKSQAVAFWCDPISGHATLYWYRQILGQGPELLVQFQDESVVDDSQLPKDRFSAERLKGVDSTLKIQPAELGDSAMYLCASSLADLGGTEAFFGQGTRLTVV.